Presented here are 25 T cell receptor beta chains from one specimen sequenced in a study of shared clonotypes between healthy human individuals (dated by TCRdb to the early 2020s). The protocol used for the library was the immunoSEQ multiplex PCR assay. Not all clones reach the TCRdb copy of this immuneACCESS table, which keeps in-frame sequences only. Checked studies attribute under half of the gap to unresolved V genes and leave the rest unexplained. This sample comprises 2 million to 2.5 million clones, around 90% of them detected only once. 0.37% of the sample lies in the top ten. Sequenced input: naive CD4+ T cells from PBMCs. What this sample's cell subset or site label stands for: CD45RA+ positively selected. The source is a man between 18 and 29 years old in good health. Some clones in this sample may be carry-over from other donors' samples.

The genes are TRBV5-1 and TRBJ2-7, with 9 bases lining up with TRBD1. Unmatched junction bases numbered 13, after V lost 2 bases and J lost 7 bases. Germline V gene sequence: CDR1 SGHRS, CDR2 YFSETQ. The CDR3 sequence is 16 residues long. The CDR3 region is CASSFGGRTGAWEQYF. The CDR3 DNA follows: TGCGCCAGCAGCTTTGGGGGTCGGACAGGGGCATGGGAGCAGTACTTC.

The chain combines TRBV28 with TRBJ1-5; 8 bases match TRBD1. This CDR3 contains 17 residues. The V gene end was trimmed by 3 bases and the J gene end by 2 bases; junction bases not matched to a gene: 9. Germline CDR1 reads MDHEN; CDR2 reads SYDVKM. CDR3 protein: CASSLSHRGWGNQPQHF. Here the CDR3 DNA reads TGTGCCAGCAGTTTGTCCCACAGGGGGTGGGGCAATCAGCCCCAGCATTTT.

CDR3 amino acids: CASSPGPDRNPTKNIQYF. Here the CDR3 DNA reads TGTGCCAGCAGCCCGGGACCGGACAGAAACCCCACCAAAAACATTCAGTACTTC. The V gene is TRBV7-3, the J gene TRBJ2-4, with D perhaps matching TRBD1 (6 bases). Germline-derived CDR1 and CDR2 are SGHTA and FQGTGA. This CDR3 is 18 amino acids long. Trimming shortened V by 5 bases and J by 2 bases, and 22 bases separated the two germline ends.

The rearrangement links TRBV29-1 to TRBJ1-5; TRBD1 agrees at 8 bases. The germline CDR1 and CDR2 sequences are SQVTM and ANQGSEA. V dropped 4 bases and J dropped 4; count of bases not matched to a gene: 6. The CDR3 totals 14 residues. The CDR3 sequence is CSVVGTGLNQPQHF. CDR3 DNA sequence: TGCAGCGTTGTCGGGACAGGACTGAATCAGCCCCAGCATTTT.

This clone appeared once. J is TRBJ1-1 and V is TRBV4-2; D call uncertain. The CDR3 loop spans 17 amino acids. The V gene lost 1 base and the J gene lost 4 bases, with 19 bases spanning the gap. Germline values: CDR1 LGHNA, CDR2 YNFKEQ. CDR3 sequence (DNA): TGTGCCAGCAGCCAAGGCATTATGTCGGCGGGCGGCACTGAAGCTTTCTTT. Translated, it gives CASSQGIMSAGGTEAFF.

This chain uses TRBV5-1 with TRBJ2-7; D possibly matches TRBD1 or TRBD2 (8 bases each). The CDR3 loop spans 18 amino acids. Germline V gene sequence: CDR1 SGHRS, CDR2 YFSETQ. Trimming pared 0 bases from V and 6 bases from J, leaving 25 bases between. CDR3 sequence: CASSLDPQGAGGTGEQYF. DNA for the CDR3: TGCGCCAGCAGCTTGGACCCCCAGGGGGCGGGAGGAACGGGCGAGCAGTACTTC.

The chain recombines TRBV5-1 with TRBJ2-4; D unclear. Trimming took 4 bases from V and 0 from J, leaving 8 bases between them. Germline V gives CDR1 SGHRS, CDR2 YFSETQ. The CDR3 contains 14 residues. The CDR3: CASSRTLAKNIQYF. The CDR3 nucleotides are TGCGCCAGCAGCCGTACCCTAGCCAAAAACATTCAGTACTTC. Full variable domain (missing parts from reference TRBV5-1 and TRBJ2-4): KAGVTQTPRYLIKTRGQQVTLSCSPISGHRSVSWYQQTPGQGLQFLFEYFSETQRNKGNFPGRFSGRQFSNSRSEMNVSTLELGDSALYLCASSRTLAKNIQYFGAGTRLSVL.

Comments on this clone: One end of the junction does not line up with germline, which may come from a read error. This sequence joins TRBV30 and TRBJ1-1, with D unclear. This CDR3 is built from 12 residues. Germline V gene data show CDR1 as GTSNPN and CDR2 as SVGIG (reference sequence). CDR3 protein: CARRRENTEAFF. DNA for the CDR3: TGTGCCCGGAGGCGGGAGAACACTGAAGCTTTCTTT.

The chain employs TRBV4-1 and TRBJ1-1; possible D gene TRBD1, 6 bases. V shed 0 bases and J shed 6 bases, with 14 bases lying between them. CDR3 size: 15 residues. Germline V gene data show CDR1 as MGHRA and CDR2 as YSYEKL. CDR3 coding DNA: TGCGCCAGCAGCCAAGAACCTACAGGGTTTTCTGAAGCTTTCTTT. This gives the protein CASSQEPTGFSEAFF.

The J gene is TRBJ2-7, the V gene TRBV27; 9 bases match TRBD1. This CDR3 has 14 residues. Germline CDR1 reads MNHEY; CDR2 reads SMNVEV (reference sequence). The trim removed 6 bases at V and 1 base at J, leaving 4 bases unmatched. The CDR3 sequence: CASSGTGPSYEQYF. In DNA, the CDR3 is TGTGCCAGCAGCGGGACAGGGCCATCCTACGAGCAGTACTTC.

This chain links TRBV5-4 with TRBJ1-1; the match to TRBD1 covers 9 bases. J lost 5 bases, V lost 2 bases, and 4 bases had no gene match. Germline assignment: CDR1 SGHNT and CDR2 YYREEE (reference sequence). There are 14 residues in the CDR3. This chain's CDR3 is CASSFDRGRTEAFF. CDR3 nucleotides: TGTGCCAGCAGCTTCGACAGGGGGAGGACTGAAGCTTTCTTT.

V and J are TRBV6-1 and TRBJ2-6; D might be TRBD2 (6 bases). V shed 4 bases and J shed 2 bases, with 9 bases lying between them. The CDR3 spans 15 residues. CDR1 and CDR2 (germline): MNHNS, SASEGT. CDR3 DNA sequence: TGTGCCAGCAGTGGCGGCGGGACTGGGGCCAACGTCCTGACTTTC. Protein product: CASSGGGTGANVLTF.

The CDR3, as DNA: TGTGCCAGCAGTTCAGGGGCGGAAGGTGAAAAACTGTTTTTT. It translates to CASSSGAEGEKLFF. The chain employs TRBV28 and TRBJ1-4; perhaps TRBD1 as D (6 bases). The CDR3 is made up of 14 amino acids. Trimming removed 4 bases at V and 7 bases at J, with 13 bases between. The V gene's germline CDR1 is MDHEN and CDR2 SYDVKM.

The sample holds a few counts of this clone. Other DNA sequences from this sample encode an identical CDR3 as well. The chain combines TRBV5-4 with TRBJ2-3; D remains ambiguous. Germline V lookup: CDR1 SGHNT, CDR2 YYREEE (reference sequence). This CDR3 region has 13 residues. V lost 0 bases and J 3 bases, leaving 5 bases between the germline ends. In nucleotides, the CDR3 is TGTGCCAGCAGCTTGGGGGGAACAGATACGCAGTATTTT. Amino acids: CASSLGGTDTQYF. Using reference TRBV5-4 and TRBJ2-3 for the parts outside the CDR3, the full variable domain is ETGVTQSPTHLIKTRGQQVTLRCSSQSGHNTVSWYQQALGQGPQFIFQYYREEENGRGNFPPRFSGLQFPNYSSELNVNALELDDSALYLCASSLGGTDTQYFGPGTRLTVL.

The gene calls are TRBV5-1 and TRBJ2-1, with a weak D call TRBD1 (5 bases). CDR3 length: 14 residues. V shed 0 bases and J shed 7 bases, with 11 bases lying between them. CDR1 and CDR2 from the germline V gene are SGHRS and YFSETQ. The DNA for the CDR3 is TGCGCCAGCAGCTTGGCCTCGACAGAAAATGAGCAGTTCTTC. Residues: CASSLASTENEQFF. Drawing the rest from reference TRBV5-1 and TRBJ2-1, the complete variable domain is KAGVTQTPRYLIKTRGQQVTLSCSPISGHRSVSWYQQTPGQGLQFLFEYFSETQRNKGNFPGRFSGRQFSNSRSEMNVSTLELGDSALYLCASSLASTENEQFFGPGTRLTVL.

Only a few counts were recorded for this clone. This sample also contains other DNA sequences that code for the same CDR3. V usage is TRBV30 and J usage is TRBJ1-1; D unclear. V lost 0 bases to trimming and J lost 8 bases, with 7 bases between them. The CDR3 has 11 amino acids. Germline V CDR1 and CDR2: GTSNPN, SVGIG (reference sequence). The CDR3 here is CAWSVVGEAFF. The CDR3 DNA reads TGTGCCTGGAGTGTAGTGGGGGAAGCTTTCTTT.

The chain has TRBV4-2 and TRBJ1-3, with 7 bases identical to TRBD1. The CDR3 runs to 14 residues. The trim removed 6 bases at V and 7 bases at J, leaving 9 bases unmatched. Germline CDR1 and CDR2: LGHNA and YNFKEQ. The CDR3: CASSIPGRGNTIYF. The CDR3 DNA sequence: TGTGCCAGCAGTATCCCGGGCAGGGGGAACACCATATATTTT.

The chain uses TRBV4-2 and TRBJ1-1; D ambiguous. The germline gives CDR1 LGHNA, CDR2 YNFKEQ. The length of the CDR3 is 14 residues. The V end lost 2 bases, the J end lost 3 bases, and 10 bases lay between the germline ends. The DNA of the CDR3 is TGTGCCAGCAGCCAACAGGTCGCGGACACTGAAGCTTTCTTT. It specifies CASSQQVADTEAFF.

This chain joins TRBV7-2 and TRBJ1-5, with D uncertain. Trimming left V 1 base short and J 4 bases short, with 11 bases between. CDR1 and CDR2 from the germline V gene are SGHTA and FQGNSA. This CDR3 region has 15 residues. The CDR3 nucleotides read TGTGCCAGCAGCTTAGGAGGGCACGGAAATCAGCCCCAGCATTTT. Translation gives CASSLGGHGNQPQHF. The full variable domain, completed using reference TRBV7-2 and TRBJ1-5, is GAGVSQSPSNKVTEKGKDVELRCDPISGHTALYWYRQSLGQGLEFLIYFQGNSAPDKSGLPSDRFSAERTGGSVSTLTIQRTQQEDSAVYLCASSLGGHGNQPQHFGDGTRLSIL.

The chain carries TRBV19 and TRBJ2-1, with no clear D. Germline CDR1 reads LNHDA; CDR2 reads SQIVND (reference sequence). Trimming stripped 3 bases from V and 6 bases from J, with 9 bases between. The CDR3 extends over 13 amino acids. The CDR3 sequence: CASSMASLNEQFF. For the CDR3, the DNA is TGTGCCAGTAGTATGGCTAGTCTCAATGAGCAGTTCTTC. The full variable domain, in which reference TRBV19 and TRBJ2-1 provide the parts outside the CDR3, is DGGITQSPKYLFRKEGQNVTLSCEQNLNHDAMYWYRQDPGQGLRLIYYSQIVNDFQKGDIAEGYSVSREKKESFPLTVTSAQKNPTAFYLCASSMASLNEQFFGPGTRLTVL.

The genes are TRBV29-1 and TRBJ2-5; D could derive from TRBD1 or TRBD2 (5 bases each). The ends were cut back, 6 bases at V and 6 bases at J, with 20 bases in the middle. Germline V gene data show CDR1 as SQVTM and CDR2 as ANQGSEA. The length of the CDR3 is 14 residues. The CDR3 region has the DNA TGCAGCGTCATTAGGGACCGCTCGGGGAAGACCCAGTACTTC. Translation gives CSVIRDRSGKTQYF. The full variable domain, completed using reference TRBV29-1 and TRBJ2-5, is SAVISQKPSRDICQRGTSLTIQCQVDSQVTMMFWYRQQPGQSLTLIATANQGSEATYESGFVIDKFPISRPNLTFSTLTVSNMSPEDSSIYLCSVIRDRSGKTQYFGPGTRLLVL.

Concerning this clone: This CDR3 is also generated by other DNA sequences in the sample. The rearrangement links TRBV29-1 to TRBJ1-1; D is undetermined. The germline V and J ends were trimmed by 4 bases and 0 bases, with 9 bases remaining between them. Germline V gene lookup returns CDR1 SQVTM and CDR2 ANQGSEA. This CDR3 has 13 amino acids. The DNA of the CDR3 is TGCAGCGTTGCAGGCAGGATGAACACTGAAGCTTTCTTT. This codes for CSVAGRMNTEAFF.

Remarks on this clone: Within the sample, other DNA sequences also encode this same CDR3. This chain joins TRBV5-1 and TRBJ2-7; D not resolved. CDR1 and CDR2 (germline): SGHRS, YFSETQ. Trimming took 0 bases from V and 0 from J, leaving 7 bases between them. This CDR3 is 14 amino acids long. The CDR3 loop reads CASSLAGSSYEQYF. CDR3 nucleotides: TGCGCCAGCAGCTTGGCCGGGTCCTCCTACGAGCAGTACTTC.

This chain joins TRBV7-9 and TRBJ1-1, with 10 bases that match TRBD1. Germline-derived CDR1 and CDR2 are SEHNR and FQNEAQ (reference sequence). V lost 5 bases, J lost 7 bases, and 10 bases stayed unmatched. This CDR3 region has 15 residues. The CDR3 DNA follows: TGTGCCAGCAGCCCCAAGACAGGGGGCGCGAATGAAGCTTTCTTT. This sequence encodes CASSPKTGGANEAFF.

Note on this clone: At one of its ends the junction is not consistent with the germline gene, which may arise from a read error. The rearrangement uses TRBV7-3 and TRBJ2-1; D assignment may be TRBD1 or TRBD2 (5 bases each). Germline CDR1 reads SGHTA; CDR2 reads FQGTGA. This CDR3 is built from 11 residues. CDR3: CASSLRGVGVF. The CDR3, as DNA: TGTGCCAGCAGCTTAAGAGGGGTTGGGGTCTTC.